This T cell receptor beta chain was captured by sequencing in a study of T cell responses to AZD1222 COVID-19 vaccine. CDR3 length: 13 residues. V shed 11 bases and J shed 1 base, with 12 bases lying between them. This clone occurred once. Measured with immunoSEQ multiplex PCR; TCRdb has only the in-frame clones, and not every one. The sample carries 150,000 or so clones, roughly 91% recorded once. This receptor was identified in an adult who received the AZD1222 COVID-19 vaccine. The chain carries TRBV12-3 or TRBV12-4 and TRBJ1-3; maybe TRBD1 (6 bases). The sequences come from peripheral blood, collected 28 days after the second AZD1222 dose. CDR3 in amino acids: CALRRGSGNTIYF. Written as DNA, the CDR3 is TGTGCCCTGAGGAGGGGGTCTGGAAACACCATATATTTT.